Following are 2 T cell receptor beta chains from one sample sequenced in a study of circulating and synovial CD4+ cells in juvenile arthritis. The repertoire was sequenced with immunoSEQ multiplex PCR; TCRdb's copy has only in-frame clones and lacks some. The table shows about 30,000 clones, with roughly 93% occurring only once. Material: CD4+ T cells from blood. Every receptor here comes from a human donor with juvenile idiopathic arthritis.

This clone was detected a few times. The chain recombines TRBV28 with TRBJ2-4, with 9 bases matching TRBD2. The CDR3 has 17 residues. Trimming took 5 bases from V and 6 from J; bases not matched to a gene: 14. The germline V gene has CDR1 MDHEN and CDR2 SYDVKM. The CDR3 DNA reads TGTGCCAGCAGTCCCCCGGCCCTGCTTAGCGGGGGAAACATTCAGTACTTC. As protein: CASSPPALLSGGNIQYF.

The chain combines TRBV7-4 with TRBJ2-3, with D perhaps TRBD2 (6 bases). The CDR3 sequence is 14 residues long. V dropped 3 bases and J dropped 0 bases, with 7 bases sitting between them. Germline V gene lookup returns CDR1 SGHVT and CDR2 SQSDAQ. The CDR3 DNA reads TGTGCCAGCAGCTTCGGGAGAAGCACAGATACGCAGTATTTT. It yields the protein CASSFGRSTDTQYF.